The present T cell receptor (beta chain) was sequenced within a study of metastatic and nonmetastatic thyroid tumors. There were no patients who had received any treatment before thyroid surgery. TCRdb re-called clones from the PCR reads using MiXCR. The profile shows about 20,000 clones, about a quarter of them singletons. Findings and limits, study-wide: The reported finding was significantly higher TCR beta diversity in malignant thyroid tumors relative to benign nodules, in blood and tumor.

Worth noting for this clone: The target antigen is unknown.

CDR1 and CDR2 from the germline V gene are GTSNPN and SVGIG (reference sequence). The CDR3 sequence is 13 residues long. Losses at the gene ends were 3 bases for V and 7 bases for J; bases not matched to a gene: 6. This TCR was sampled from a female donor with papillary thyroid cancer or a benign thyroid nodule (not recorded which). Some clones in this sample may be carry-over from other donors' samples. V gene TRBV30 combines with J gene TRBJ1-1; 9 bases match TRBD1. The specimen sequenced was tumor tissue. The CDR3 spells CAWRGQGYGEAFF. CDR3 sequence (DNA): TGTGCCTGGAGGGGACAGGGATATGGTGAAGCTTTCTTT.